This T cell receptor beta chain was sequenced in a study of cytomegalovirus exposure and HLA in healthy donors (dated 2017 in TCRdb). Regarding the complete study: An earlier analysis of some 550 of the donors reported more than 250 Gb of sequence data and some 100 million unique TCR beta sequences from about 200 million T cells. An early release covering roughly 640 HLA-typed donors comprised about 300 gigabases of sequencing data and tens of millions of unique TCR sequences. The genetic ancestry cluster associated with self-reported Caucasian donors included 81% of the roughly 360 genotyped donors. The study aimed to test whether signatures of past pathogen exposure could be identified by cataloging public T cell receptors. The study profiled the T cell repertoires of 500 to 800 subjects by immunosequencing and related them to cytomegalovirus serostatus. In addition to the first cohort of 500 to 850 subjects, a separate validation cohort of 120 different subjects was used. High-throughput TCR immunosequencing, statistical association of individual TCRs with disease status, and machine learning were combined to predict cytomegalovirus infection status. A later analysis re-examined previously published TCR beta repertoires from several hundred donors and added high-resolution HLA genotyping to investigate patterns of TCR occurrence. Rather than drawing on any new phenotypic data, the later analysis identified candidate immune exposures from TCR beta sequences and the way those sequences occurred across donors. To decide whether each TCR beta V gene segment behaved as functional or pseudogenic, an earlier analysis of 587 of the donors relied on high-throughput TCR beta sequencing. Alongside the repertoire data, information on donor age, sex, ethnicity and CMV serostatus was compiled. A later genetic analysis used genome-wide SNP genotypes for 398 of the 666 donors, treating that subset as a discovery cohort. All discovery cohort repertoires had been generated using a single sequencing platform. HLA typing included class I and class II loci at four-digit resolution. Typing coverage differed by locus: A, B, C, DRB1 and DQB1 were typed in about 629-640 donors, DQA1 in about 500, DPA1 in nearly 610, and DPB1 in around 440. Because of strong linkage in the cohort, four or five DR-DQ haplotypes were treated as single units for association and clustering. On average, 235,054 unique TCR beta nucleotide sequences were sequenced per donor among roughly 430 genotyped donors of the cohort, with about 17% of those sequences being non-productive.

Measured from the cysteine to the phenylalanine, the CDR3 is 13 residues long. CDR3 DNA is the only sequence kept; it has 39 bases, read in frame from the first base. Relative to germline, V is missing 6 bases and J is missing 5 bases, with 5 bases of the junction outside any gene match. According to the germline V gene, CDR1 reads MGHDK and CDR2 reads SYGVNS. This clone has a handful of counts. Its target antigen remains unknown. Base qualities are missing; no much larger clone stands one base away. Broad study findings and their caveats: CMV serostatus was the only immune exposure information available for the cohort. Because some donors lacked HLA typing at each locus, the association tests relied only on the typed subset. Compared with equally common non-associated chains, HLA-associated TCR beta chains in a later analysis were more clonally expanded and had lower generation probabilities. In a later analysis, the rate of TCR association differed among HLA loci, with DRB1 alleles having the most associated TCRs and HLA-C alleles having the fewest. An earlier analysis of approximately 590 of the donors showed that most TCR beta V segments appeared in productive rearrangements either about 87% or about 30% of the time, which broadly matched IMGT annotations. The presence/absence analyses assumed that sequencing depth was roughly uniform across donors, and that assumption may not be true. In this cohort, only TCR beta chains were sequenced, and detectable features were limited by the absence of alpha or paired-chain data. At a false discovery rate of 0.05, a later analysis linked 15,000 to 20,000 TCR beta sequences to specific HLA alleles. The earlier analysis of 587 of the donors excluded roughly 16 rarely observed V segments, including chromosome 9 orphons, because counts were too low. A later genetic analysis reported fewer N-insertions in productive TCRs among donors in an Asian-associated ancestry cluster than the approximately 700-donor mean. Correlated functional status among segregating V segments might reflect linkage disequilibrium, but an unknown experimental factor could not be ruled out. In the study, 150 to 200 TCR beta chains were listed as associated with cytomegalovirus. A later genetic analysis associated a missense DCLRE1C variant with V-gene and J-gene trimming of TCR beta chains, and an independent cohort replicated the association. A later analysis reported that several top co-occurrence clusters appeared linked to parvovirus B19, influenza, CMV and Epstein-Barr virus. In vitro tests confirmed that a few of the cytomegalovirus-associated TCR beta chains recognize cytomegalovirus antigens. The classifier was reported to diagnose cytomegalovirus status with high specificity and sensitivity in both the original cohort and the validation cohort. A further reported finding was that TCR beta sequences accurately predicted the HLA-A and HLA-B alleles for most subjects in the first cohort. Strong co-occurrence of HLA alleles, especially DR and DQ, made assigning TCR associations to individual alleles difficult. Most CMV-associated TCR beta chains appeared to be HLA-restricted in a later analysis, and the HLA associations seemed to be driven largely by CMV exposure. The authors suggested that the approach could potentially be extended to other disease states and immunological phenotypes. A cluster of highly shared sequence variants was judged likely to be a technical artifact of the sequencing pipeline. Because the 87-base-pair reads could not distinguish some IMGT-functional V segments, including TRBV6-2 and TRBV6-3, those segments were excluded. Most TCR sequences were observed very rarely across donors, whereas some public TCRs were present in many individuals.

The cohort comprised around 690 healthy bone marrow donors. Cohort members were all nominally healthy when sampled, although unrecorded immune exposures were likely present. The donor was CMV seronegative and was included in the group of 352 seronegative cohort members. Every donor gave a peripheral blood sample, and the peripheral blood mononuclear cells from that sample were used for TCR beta sequencing. Genomic DNA extraction from the blood cell samples was performed with the Qiagen DNeasy Blood Extraction Kit. Libraries were made using the immunoSEQ multiplex PCR assay. For the multiplex PCR, a mixture combining 60 forward primers for TCR Vbeta segments and 13 reverse primers for TCR Jbeta segments was used. The CDR3 region of rearranged TCR beta genes was amplified from genomic DNA by a multiplex PCR assay. Amplified TCR beta libraries were sequenced as 87-base-pair reads on the Illumina HiSeq System. In the source study's methods: A later analysis tallied approximately 87 million unique TCR beta chains across the 666 repertoires, and about 12 million of those chains were shared by two or more donors. Raw reads were error-corrected and collapsed into unique sequences by a nearest-neighbor algorithm in which closely related sequences were merged to remove PCR and sequencing errors. V, D and J gene segments were assigned by aligning CDR3 sequences to IMGT reference sequences. For a sequence to be retained, a match of at least six nucleotides was required to both a V gene segment and a J gene segment. Rearrangements were called productive when the CDR3 lacked stop codons and stayed in frame with V and J; all others were non-productive. Following IMGT convention, CDR3 was defined as the stretch from the second conserved V-encoded cysteine up to the conserved J-encoded phenylalanine. Sequences without an unambiguous match to a single V gene segment were excluded from the earlier analysis of almost 600 of the donors. In an earlier analysis of around 600 of the donors, V segments were called functional above 56.7% productive rearrangements and were called segregating when the between-donor standard deviation exceeded 5%. A statistical classification framework was developed to diagnose cytomegalovirus status using the catalog of TCR beta chain sequences. In a later analysis, V and J genes were assigned by comparing TCR nucleotide sequences against IMGT/GENE-DB human TR gene sequences. The TCRdist pipeline was used in a later analysis to assign CDR3 sequences and most-parsimonious VDJ recombination scenarios. In a later analysis, every TCR beta chain was defined by the combination of its CDR3 amino acid sequence and its V-gene family, and reads without a unique V-gene family were dropped. A later analysis removed 592 highly shared, low-generation-probability nucleotide sequences to deal with suspected cross-contamination and a sequencing artifact. A later analysis calculated a clonal expansion index for each public chain from normalized within-repertoire ranks of inferred template counts. A later analysis computed generation probabilities with a VDJ recombination model fitted to out-of-frame rearrangements, and checked the results against IGoR. In a later analysis, hypergeometric tests were used to score TCR-TCR, TCR-HLA and TCR-CMV co-occurrence, with a repertoire-size bias correction applied to TCR pairs. A later analysis estimated false discovery rates by permuting HLA or CMV assignments 20 times. A later analysis grouped co-occurring TCRs with DBSCAN, adding TCRdist sequence similarity when clustering within HLA-allele-positive subsets. Repertoires with fewer than 30,000 or more than 120,000 public chains, plus five repertoires with anomalous nucleotide sharing, were excluded from co-occurrence clustering. TCRdb retrieved this table from immuneACCESS and kept in-frame rearrangements only. Not all clones are present; in checked studies, unresolved V genes account for under half, and no reason is known for the remainder. V, J and clone size are those of that table, while D and trimming were read from the DNA. This sample comprises about 120,000 clones, roughly 9.9% of them detected only once. Together, the top ten hold roughly 3% of the sample.

The sequenced sample was PBMCs. The chain couples TRBV25-1 to TRBJ2-5; 8 junctional bases match TRBD1. The receptor was derived from a man aged 30-40 years in good health and CMV-seronegative. The CDR3 here reads CASRQTGGETQYF. The DNA sequence follows: TGTGCCAGCAGACAAACAGGGGGGGAGACCCAGTACTTC.